This TCR beta chain was sequenced in a study of cytomegalovirus exposure and HLA in healthy donors. This CDR3 region has 12 residues. In germline, CDR1 is SSHAT, CDR2 FNYEAQ (reference sequence). Amplification used 60 Vbeta primers and 13 Jbeta primers. Profiling relied on immunoSEQ multiplex PCR, and the TCRdb table lists in-frame clones only, not all of them. The repertoire holds approximately 140,000 clones, with about 80% as singletons. Broader study findings: The authors considered a cluster of highly shared sequence variants likely to be a sequencing artifact. For most TCR sequences rarity was the rule, although some public TCRs occurred in many donors. Clonal expansion was found to be greater in HLA-associated TCR beta chains than in equally common others in a later analysis.

In regard to this clone: Its cognate antigen is unknown.

The sequence came from a woman in her 40s in good health and CMV-seronegative. The chain combines TRBV7-7 with TRBJ2-2; D unclear. The specimen sequenced was PBMCs. CDR3: CASRQAPGELFF. Written as DNA, the CDR3 is TGTGCTAGCCGCCAGGCGCCCGGGGAGCTGTTTTTT.